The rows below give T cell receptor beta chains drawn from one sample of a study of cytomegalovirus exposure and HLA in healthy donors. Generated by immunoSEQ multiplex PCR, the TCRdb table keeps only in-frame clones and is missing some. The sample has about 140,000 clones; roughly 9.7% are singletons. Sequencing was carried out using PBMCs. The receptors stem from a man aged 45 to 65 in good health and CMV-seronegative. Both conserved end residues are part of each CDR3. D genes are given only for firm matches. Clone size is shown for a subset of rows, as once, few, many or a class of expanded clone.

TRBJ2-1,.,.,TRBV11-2,TGTGCCAGCAGCTTAGTAGGCCACCCGGGCAATGAGCAGTTCTTC,CASSLVGHPGNEQFF
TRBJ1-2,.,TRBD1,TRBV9,TGTGCCAGCAGCCCTCAGACAGGGTCCGTCGATGGCTACACCTTC,CASSPQTGSVDGYTF
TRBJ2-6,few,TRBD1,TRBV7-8,TGTGCCAGCAGCTTACGAGGACAGGGGAGGTCTGGGGCCAACGTCCTGACTTTC,CASSLRGQGRSGANVLTF
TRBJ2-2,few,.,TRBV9,TGTGCCAGCAGCGTAGAGACAGTGAACACCGGGGAGCTGTTTTTT,CASSVETVNTGELFF
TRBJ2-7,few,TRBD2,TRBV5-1,TGCGCCAGCAGCACCACTAGCGGGACATACGAGCAGTACTTC,CASSTTSGTYEQYF
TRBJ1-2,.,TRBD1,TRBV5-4,TGTGCCAGCAGCGCCCACAGGGGCCCTGACTATGGCTACACCTTC,CASSAHRGPDYGYTF
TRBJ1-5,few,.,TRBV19,TGTGCCAGTAGTATCGGACTGAGCAATCAGCCCCAGCATTTT,CASSIGLSNQPQHF
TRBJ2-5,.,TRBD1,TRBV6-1,TGTGCCAGCAGAGTAACTACAGGGGGCTTAGAGACCCAGTACTTC,CASRVTTGGLETQYF
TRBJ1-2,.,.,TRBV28,TGTGCCAGCACCGACAGTCTCTATGGCTACACCTTC,CASTDSLYGYTF
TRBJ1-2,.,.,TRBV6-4,TGTGCCAGCAGTGAAGTGGGACACTACCATGGCTACACCTTC,CASSEVGHYHGYTF
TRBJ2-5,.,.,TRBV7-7,TGTGCCAGCAGCCTGGGACTTCTCCAAGAGACCCAGTACTTC,CASSLGLLQETQYF
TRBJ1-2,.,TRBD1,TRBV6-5,TGTGCCAGCAGTTACACCGGACAGGGAGGTTTTGATGGCTACACCTTC,CASSYTGQGGFDGYTF
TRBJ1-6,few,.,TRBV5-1,TGCGCCAGCAGTGAGGTGGACAAGGATTCACCCCTCCACTTT,CASSEVDKDSPLHF
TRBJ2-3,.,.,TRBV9,TGTGCCAGCAGCGTAGTTGACCGGGGGGCTACAGATACGCAGTATTTT,CASSVVDRGATDTQYF
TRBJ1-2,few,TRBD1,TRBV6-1,TGTGCCAGCACGACAGGGGCTAACTATGGCTACACCTTC,CASTTGANYGYTF
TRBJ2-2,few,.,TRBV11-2,TGTGCCAGCAGCCCTGCGGAGGGGGCCACCGGGGAGCTGTTTTTT,CASSPAEGATGELFF
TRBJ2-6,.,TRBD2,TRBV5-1,TGCGCCAGCAGCTTGGGGGTAGCGGGAAACTCTGGGGCCAACGTCCTGACTTTC,CASSLGVAGNSGANVLTF